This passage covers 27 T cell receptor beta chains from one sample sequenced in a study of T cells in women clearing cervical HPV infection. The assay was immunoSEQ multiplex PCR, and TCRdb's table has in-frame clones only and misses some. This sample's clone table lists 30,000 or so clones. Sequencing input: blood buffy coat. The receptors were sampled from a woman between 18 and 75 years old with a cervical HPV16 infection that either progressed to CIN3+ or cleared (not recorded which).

The sequenced CDR3 bases are TGTGCCAGTAGTTCTTCTCCGGGACAGGGCTTGGGTCAGCCC. It translates to CASSSSPGQGLGQP. The full CDR3 reads CASSSSPGQGLGQPQHF. The chain couples TRBV19 to TRBJ1-5; TRBD1 matches at 9 bases. The CDR3 end falls 3 residues outside the read, so it is completed with the germline J gene. The V segment lost 5 bases and the J segment 6 bases; nucleotides outside the gene matches: 14. The CDR3 covers 17 residues. Germline assignment: CDR1 LNHDA and CDR2 SQIVND (reference sequence).

CDR3 bases read: TGTGCCAGCAGTGTGACTAGCGGGGGGACAGATACG. It translates to CASSVTSGGTDT. In full, the CDR3 reads CASSVTSGGTDTQYF. V usage is TRBV6-4 and J usage is TRBJ2-3, with 13 bases fitting TRBD2. The read terminates 3 residues before the CDR3 end, so the remaining end is supplied by the germline J gene. The CDR3 is made up of 15 amino acids. Unmatched junction bases numbered 1, after V lost 4 bases and J lost 3 bases. In germline, CDR1 is MRHNA, CDR2 SNTAGT.

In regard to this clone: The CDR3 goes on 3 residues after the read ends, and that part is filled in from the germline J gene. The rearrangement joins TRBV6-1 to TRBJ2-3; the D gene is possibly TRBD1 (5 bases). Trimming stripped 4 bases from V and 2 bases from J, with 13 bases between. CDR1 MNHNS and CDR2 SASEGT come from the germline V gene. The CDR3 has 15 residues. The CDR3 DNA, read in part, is TGTGCCAGCAGTGCTCAGGGCTTATACACAGATACG. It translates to CASSAQGLYTDT. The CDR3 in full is CASSAQGLYTDTQYF.

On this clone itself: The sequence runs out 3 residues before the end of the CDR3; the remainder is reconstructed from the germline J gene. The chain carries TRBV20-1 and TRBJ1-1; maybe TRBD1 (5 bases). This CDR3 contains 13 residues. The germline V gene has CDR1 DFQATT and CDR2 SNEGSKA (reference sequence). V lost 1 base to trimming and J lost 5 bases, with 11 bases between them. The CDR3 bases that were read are TGCAGTGCTAGAGGGGGCTTCGAAACTGAA. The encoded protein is CSARGGFETE. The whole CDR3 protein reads CSARGGFETEAFF.

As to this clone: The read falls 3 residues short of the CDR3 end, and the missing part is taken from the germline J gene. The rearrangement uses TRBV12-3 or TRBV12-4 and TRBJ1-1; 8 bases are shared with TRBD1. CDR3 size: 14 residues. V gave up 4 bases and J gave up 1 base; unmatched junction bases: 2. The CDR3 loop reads CASSSGTGNTEAFF. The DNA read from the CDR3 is TGTGCCAGCAGTTCCGGGACAGGGAACACTGAA.

The CDR3 DNA, read in part, is TGTGCCAGTAGTATAGATGGCGGAGGTGGGGGGGCAGATACG. This encodes CASSIDGGGGGADT. The whole CDR3 sequence is CASSIDGGGGGADTQYF. The rearrangement links TRBV19 to TRBJ2-3, with TRBD2 matching 7 bases. The CDR3 is cut off 3 residues early in the read; its end comes from the germline J gene. The CDR3 has 17 amino acids. The V segment lost 0 bases and the J segment 4 bases; nucleotides outside the gene matches: 10. Germline loops: CDR1 LNHDA, CDR2 SQIVND (reference sequence). Together with reference TRBV19 and TRBJ2-3, the CDR3 gives the full variable domain: DGGITQSPKYLFRKEGQNVTLSCEQNLNHDAMYWYRQDPGQGLRLIYYSQIVNDFQKGDIAEGYSVSREKKESFPLTVTSAQKNPTAFYLCASSIDGGGGGADTQYFGPGTRLTVL.

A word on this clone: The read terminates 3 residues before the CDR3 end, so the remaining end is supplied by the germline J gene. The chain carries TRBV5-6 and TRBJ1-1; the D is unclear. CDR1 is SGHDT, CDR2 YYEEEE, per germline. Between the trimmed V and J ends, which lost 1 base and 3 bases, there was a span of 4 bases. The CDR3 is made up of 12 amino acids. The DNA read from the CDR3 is TGTGCCAGCAGCTTGCGGTACACTGAA. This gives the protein CASSLRYTE. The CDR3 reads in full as CASSLRYTEAFF.

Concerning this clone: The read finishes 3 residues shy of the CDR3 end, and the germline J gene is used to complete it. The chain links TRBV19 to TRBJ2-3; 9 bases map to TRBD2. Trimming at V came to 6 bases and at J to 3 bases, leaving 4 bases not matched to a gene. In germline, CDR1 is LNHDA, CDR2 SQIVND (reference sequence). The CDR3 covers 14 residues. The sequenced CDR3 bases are TGTGCCAGTAGCCTAGCGGGGTTGACAGATACG. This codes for CASSLAGLTDT. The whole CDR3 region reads CASSLAGLTDTQYF.

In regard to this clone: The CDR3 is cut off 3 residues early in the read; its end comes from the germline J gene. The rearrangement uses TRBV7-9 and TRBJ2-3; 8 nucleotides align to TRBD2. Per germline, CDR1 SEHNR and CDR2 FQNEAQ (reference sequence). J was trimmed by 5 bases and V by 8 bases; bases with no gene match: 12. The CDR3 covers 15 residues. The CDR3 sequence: CASGSMAGGQDTQYF. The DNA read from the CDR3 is TGTGCCAGCGGCTCGATGGCGGGGGGCCAAGATACG.

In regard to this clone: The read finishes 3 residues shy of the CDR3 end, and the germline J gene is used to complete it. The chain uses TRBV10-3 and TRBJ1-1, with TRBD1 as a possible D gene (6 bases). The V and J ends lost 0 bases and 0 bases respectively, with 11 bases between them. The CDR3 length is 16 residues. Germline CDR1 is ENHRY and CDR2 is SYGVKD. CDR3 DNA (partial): TGTGCCATCAGTGAGTCGGGGGCAGACATGAACACTGAA. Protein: CAISESGADMNTE. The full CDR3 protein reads CAISESGADMNTEAFF.

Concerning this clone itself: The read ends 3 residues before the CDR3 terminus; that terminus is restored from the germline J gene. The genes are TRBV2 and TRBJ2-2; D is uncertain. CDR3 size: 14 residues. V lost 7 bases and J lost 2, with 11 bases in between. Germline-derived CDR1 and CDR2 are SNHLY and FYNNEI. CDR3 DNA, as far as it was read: TGTGCCAGCAAGCTAGACGTCAACACCGGGGAG. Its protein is CASKLDVNTGE. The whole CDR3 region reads CASKLDVNTGELFF.

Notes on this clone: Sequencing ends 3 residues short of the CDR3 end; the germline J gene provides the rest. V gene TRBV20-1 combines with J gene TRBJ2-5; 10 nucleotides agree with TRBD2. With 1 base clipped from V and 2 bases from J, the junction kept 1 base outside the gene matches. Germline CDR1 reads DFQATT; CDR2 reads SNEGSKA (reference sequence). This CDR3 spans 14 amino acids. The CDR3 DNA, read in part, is TGCAGTGCTAGAGGGACTAGCGGACAAGAGACC. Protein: CSARGTSGQET. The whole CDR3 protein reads CSARGTSGQETQYF.

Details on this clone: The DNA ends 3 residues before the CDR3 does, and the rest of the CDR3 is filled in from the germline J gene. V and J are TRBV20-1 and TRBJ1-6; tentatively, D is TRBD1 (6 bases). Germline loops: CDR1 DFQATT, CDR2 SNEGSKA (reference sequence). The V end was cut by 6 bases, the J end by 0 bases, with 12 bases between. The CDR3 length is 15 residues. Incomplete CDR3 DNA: TGCAGTGCCGTGGACAGCAGCTCCTATAATTCACCC. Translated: CSAVDSSSYNSP. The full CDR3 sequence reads CSAVDSSSYNSPLHF.

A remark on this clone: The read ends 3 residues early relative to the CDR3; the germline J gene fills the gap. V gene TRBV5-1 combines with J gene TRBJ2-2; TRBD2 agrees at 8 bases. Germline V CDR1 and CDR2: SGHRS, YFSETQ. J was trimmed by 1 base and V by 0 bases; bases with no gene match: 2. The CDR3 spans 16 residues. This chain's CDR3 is CASSLDRGGNTGELFF. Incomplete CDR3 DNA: TGCGCCAGCAGCTTGGACCGGGGGGGGAACACCGGGGAG.

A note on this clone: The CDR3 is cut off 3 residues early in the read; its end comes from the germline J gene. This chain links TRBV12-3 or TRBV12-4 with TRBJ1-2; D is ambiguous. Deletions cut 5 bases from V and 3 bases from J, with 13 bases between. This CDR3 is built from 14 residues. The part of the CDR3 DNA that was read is TGTGCCAGCAGTCAGGCCGGCGCCTACTATGGC. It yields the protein CASSQAGAYYG. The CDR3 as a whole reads CASSQAGAYYGYTF.

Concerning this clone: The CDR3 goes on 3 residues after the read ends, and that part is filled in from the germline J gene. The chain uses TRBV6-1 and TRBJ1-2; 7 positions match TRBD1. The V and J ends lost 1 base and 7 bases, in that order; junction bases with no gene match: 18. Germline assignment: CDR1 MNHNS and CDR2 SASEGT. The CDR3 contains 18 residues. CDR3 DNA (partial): TGTGCCAGCAGTGAAGTCATTACCCAGACAGGGTGGGGGGCTGGC. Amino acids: CASSEVITQTGWGAG. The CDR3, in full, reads CASSEVITQTGWGAGYTF.

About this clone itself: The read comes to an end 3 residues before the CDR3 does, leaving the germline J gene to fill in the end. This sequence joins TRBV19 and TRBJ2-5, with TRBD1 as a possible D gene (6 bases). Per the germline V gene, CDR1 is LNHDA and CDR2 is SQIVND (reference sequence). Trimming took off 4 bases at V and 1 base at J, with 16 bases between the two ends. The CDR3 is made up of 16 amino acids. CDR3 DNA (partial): TGTGCCAGTAGTACATTGTGGGGACAACCCCAAGAGACC. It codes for CASSTLWGQPQET. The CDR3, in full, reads CASSTLWGQPQETQYF. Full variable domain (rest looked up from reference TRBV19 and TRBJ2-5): DGGITQSPKYLFRKEGQNVTLSCEQNLNHDAMYWYRQDPGQGLRLIYYSQIVNDFQKGDIAEGYSVSREKKESFPLTVTSAQKNPTAFYLCASSTLWGQPQETQYFGPGTRLLVL.

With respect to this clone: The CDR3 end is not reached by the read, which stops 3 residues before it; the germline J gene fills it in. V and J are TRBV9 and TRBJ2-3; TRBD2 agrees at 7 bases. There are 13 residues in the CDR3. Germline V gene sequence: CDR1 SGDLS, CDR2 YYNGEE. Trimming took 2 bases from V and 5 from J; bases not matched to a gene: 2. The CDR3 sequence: CASSVTSVDTQYF. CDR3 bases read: TGTGCCAGCAGCGTTACTAGCGTAGATACG.

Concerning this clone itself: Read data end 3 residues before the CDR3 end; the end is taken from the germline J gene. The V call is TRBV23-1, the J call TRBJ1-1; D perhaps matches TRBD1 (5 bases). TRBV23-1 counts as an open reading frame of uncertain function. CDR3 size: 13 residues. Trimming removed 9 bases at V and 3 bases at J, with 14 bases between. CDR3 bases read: TGCGCCAGTAACTGCGCGGGGGACACTGAA. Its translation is CASNCAGDTE. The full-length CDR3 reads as CASNCAGDTEAFF.

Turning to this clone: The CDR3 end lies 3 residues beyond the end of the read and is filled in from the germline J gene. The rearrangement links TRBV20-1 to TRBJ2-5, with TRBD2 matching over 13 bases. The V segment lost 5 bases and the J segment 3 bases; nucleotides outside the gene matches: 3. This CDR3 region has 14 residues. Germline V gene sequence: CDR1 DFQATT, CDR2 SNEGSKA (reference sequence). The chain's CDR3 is CSARLAGGKETQYF. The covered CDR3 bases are TGCAGTGCTCGACTAGCGGGGGGAAAAGAGACC.

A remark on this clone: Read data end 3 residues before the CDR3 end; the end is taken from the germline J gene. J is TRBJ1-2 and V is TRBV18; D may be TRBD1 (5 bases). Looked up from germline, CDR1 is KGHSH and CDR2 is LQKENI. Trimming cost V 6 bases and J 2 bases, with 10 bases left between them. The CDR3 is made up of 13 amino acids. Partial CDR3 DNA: TGTGCCAGCTCGTCGGACAAGAACTATGGC. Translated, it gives CASSSDKNYG. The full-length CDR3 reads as CASSSDKNYGYTF.

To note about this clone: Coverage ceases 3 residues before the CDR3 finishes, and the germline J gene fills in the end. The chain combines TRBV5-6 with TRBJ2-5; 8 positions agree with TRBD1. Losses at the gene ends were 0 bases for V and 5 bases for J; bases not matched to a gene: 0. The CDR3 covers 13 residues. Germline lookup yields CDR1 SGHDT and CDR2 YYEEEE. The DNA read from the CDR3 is TGTGCCAGCAGCTTGGGACAGGGGGAGACC. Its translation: CASSLGQGET. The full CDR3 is CASSLGQGETQYF.

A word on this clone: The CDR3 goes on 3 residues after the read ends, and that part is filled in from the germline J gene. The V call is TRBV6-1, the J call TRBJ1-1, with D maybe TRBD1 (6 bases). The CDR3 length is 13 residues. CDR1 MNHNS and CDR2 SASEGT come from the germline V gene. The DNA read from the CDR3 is TGTGCCAGCAGTGAATTTACAGGGTTAGAA. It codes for CASSEFTGLE. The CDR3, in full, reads CASSEFTGLEAFF.

CDR3 bases read: TGTGCCAGCAGCGTAGACTCCCAAGAGACC. Residues: CASSVDSQET. In full, the CDR3 reads CASSVDSQETQYF. This chain joins TRBV9 and TRBJ2-5; D is ambiguous. The CDR3 is cut off 3 residues early in the read; its end comes from the germline J gene. There are 13 residues in the CDR3. The germline CDR1 and CDR2 sequences are SGDLS and YYNGEE. Trimming pared 0 bases from V and 1 base from J, leaving 4 bases between.

The CDR3 spells CASSLYYDRVEKLFF. The covered CDR3 bases are TGCGCCAGCAGCTTGTATTATGACAGGGTTGAAAAA. The chain uses TRBV5-1 and TRBJ1-4; 7 nucleotides agree with TRBD1. The read ends 3 residues shy of where the CDR3 ends; the end is completed using the germline J gene. This CDR3 region has 15 residues. The germline gives CDR1 SGHRS, CDR2 YFSETQ. V gave up 1 base and J gave up 7 bases; unmatched junction bases: 7.

Here the CDR3 reads CASYSGTGRLVEAFF. The CDR3 bases that were read are TGTGCCAGCTATTCCGGGACAGGGCGGTTGGTTGAA. V usage is TRBV18 and J usage is TRBJ1-1, with 9 bases matching TRBD1. With the read ending 3 residues before the CDR3 end, the germline J gene is used to fill in that end. The germline CDR1 and CDR2 sequences are KGHSH and LQKENI. This CDR3 comprises 15 residues. V lost 7 bases to trimming and J lost 7 bases; unmatched junction nucleotides: 13. The whole variable domain, remainder taken from reference TRBV18 and TRBJ1-1, is NAGVMQNPRHLVRRRGQEARLRCSPMKGHSHVYWYRQLPEEGLKFMVYLQKENIIDESGMPKERFSAEFPKEGPSILRIQQVVRGDSAAYFCASYSGTGRLVEAFFGQGTRLTVV.

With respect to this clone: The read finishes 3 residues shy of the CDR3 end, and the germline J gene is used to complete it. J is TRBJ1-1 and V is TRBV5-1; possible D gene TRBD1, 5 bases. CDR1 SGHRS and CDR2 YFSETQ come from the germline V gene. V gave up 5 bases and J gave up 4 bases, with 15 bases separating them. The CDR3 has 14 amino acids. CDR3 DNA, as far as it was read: TGCGCCAGCAGAACCAGGGAATTAATCACTGAA. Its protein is CASRTRELITE. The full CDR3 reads CASRTRELITEAFF.